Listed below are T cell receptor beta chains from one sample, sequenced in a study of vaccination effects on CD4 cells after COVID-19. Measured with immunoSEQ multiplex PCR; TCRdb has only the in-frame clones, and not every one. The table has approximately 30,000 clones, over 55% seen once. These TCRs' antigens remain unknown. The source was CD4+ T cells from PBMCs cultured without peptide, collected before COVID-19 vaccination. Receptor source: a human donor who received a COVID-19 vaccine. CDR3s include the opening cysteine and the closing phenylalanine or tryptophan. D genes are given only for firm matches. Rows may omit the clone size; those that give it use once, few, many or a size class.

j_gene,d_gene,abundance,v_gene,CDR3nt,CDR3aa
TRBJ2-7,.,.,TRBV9,TGTGCCAGCAGCGTAGGGGTTACCACCGGGTTTGTCTACGAGCAGTACTTC,CASSVGVTTGFVYEQYF
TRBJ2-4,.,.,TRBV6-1,TGTGCCAGCAGTGAAATCTCCAGGAGGAGAATACTAGCCAAAAACATTCAGTACTTC,CASSEISRRRILAKNIQYF
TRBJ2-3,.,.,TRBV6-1,TGTGCCAGCAGTGAAACAGCTTTGAGCACAGATACGCAGTATTTT,CASSETALSTDTQYF
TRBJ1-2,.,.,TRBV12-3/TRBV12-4,TGTGCCAGCAGTTTTCAAACGGGAGGCTACACCTTC,CASSFQTGGYTF
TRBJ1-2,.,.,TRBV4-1,TGCGCCAGCAGCCAAGCTCTAACCGGGGCTAGCTATGGCTACACCTTC,CASSQALTGASYGYTF
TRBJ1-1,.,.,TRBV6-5,TGTGCCAGCAGTTATTCAGGTTTGGGAAAAGCTTTCTTT,CASSYSGLGKAFF
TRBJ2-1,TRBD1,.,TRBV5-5,TGTGCCAGCAGCGGAACGGGACAGGGTATCAACGAGCAGTTCTTC,CASSGTGQGINEQFF
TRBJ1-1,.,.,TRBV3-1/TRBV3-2,TGTGCCAGCAGCCAAGGGCAGATAAACACTGAAGCTTTCTTT,CASSQGQINTEAFF
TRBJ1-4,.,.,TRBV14,TGTGCCAGCAGCCAAGATTGGGGTTTTGGAAAACTGTTTTTT,CASSQDWGFGKLFF
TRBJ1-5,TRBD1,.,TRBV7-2,TGTGCCAGCAGCTTAACAGGGGGCGAACGGCAGCCCCAGCATTTT,CASSLTGGERQPQHF
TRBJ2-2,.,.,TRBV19,TGTGCCACAAAGGCGAGGGCTGGGAACACCGGGGAGCTGTTTTTT,CATKARAGNTGELFF
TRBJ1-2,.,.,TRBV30,TGTGCCTGGAGTGTAACCGCGAGGGAGGCTAACTATGGCTACACCTTC,CAWSVTAREANYGYTF
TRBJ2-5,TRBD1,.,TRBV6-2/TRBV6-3,TGTGCCAGCAGTACCCGGGACAGGGGACGGGAGACCCAGTACTTC,CASSTRDRGRETQYF
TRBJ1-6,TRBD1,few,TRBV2,TGTGCCAGCAGACAGGGGACCCTTTCACCCCTCCACTTT,CASRQGTLSPLHF
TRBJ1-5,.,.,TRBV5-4,TGTGCCAGCAGCTTGGAGGGGGGCAATCAGCCCCAGCATTTT,CASSLEGGNQPQHF
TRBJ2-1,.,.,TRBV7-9,TGTGCCAGCAGCTTAGGTTCTTGGGGGGGGCTGAACAATGAGCAGTTCTTC,CASSLGSWGGLNNEQFF
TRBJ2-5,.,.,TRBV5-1,TGCGCCAGCAGACTGGGCTCGGGGGTGGAGACCCAGTACTTC,CASRLGSGVETQYF
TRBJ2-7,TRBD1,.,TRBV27,TGTGCCAGCAGATTGACAGGGATCTCCTACGAGCAGTACTTC,CASRLTGISYEQYF
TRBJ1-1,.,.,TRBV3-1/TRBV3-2,TGTGCCAGCAGCCGCAGCGAGGGCACTGAAGCTTTCTTT,CASSRSEGTEAFF
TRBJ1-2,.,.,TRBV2,TGTGCCAGCGCGACAGGAAACTATGGCTACACCTTC,CASATGNYGYTF
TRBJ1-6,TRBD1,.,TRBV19,TGTGCCAGTAGGCGAAGGACAGGGGGTAGTAATTCACCCCTCCACTTT,CASRRRTGGSNSPLHF
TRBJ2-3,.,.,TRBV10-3,TGTGCCATCAGTGACCCCACCAGCACAGATACGCAGTATTTT,CAISDPTSTDTQYF
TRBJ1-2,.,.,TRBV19,TGTGCCAGTTTGAGCAGATGGGGGGACCCTTACTATGGCTACACCTTC,CASLSRWGDPYYGYTF
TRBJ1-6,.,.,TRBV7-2,TGTGCCAGCCGGGCAGCCTCAAGCTCCTATAATTCACCCCTCCACTTT,CASRAASSSYNSPLHF
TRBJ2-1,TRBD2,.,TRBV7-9,TGTGCCAGCAGCGGCAGCCCGGGACTAGCGGCCGTGAATGAGCAGTTCTTC,CASSGSPGLAAVNEQFF
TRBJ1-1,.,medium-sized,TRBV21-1,TGTGCCAGCAGCAAAGTAGGGATAATGAACACTGAAGCTTTCTTT,CASSKVGIMNTEAFF
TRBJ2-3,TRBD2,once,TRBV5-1,TGCGCCAGCAGCTTGGGGGGCGGGGGAGGCACAGATACGCAGTATTTT,CASSLGGGGGTDTQYF
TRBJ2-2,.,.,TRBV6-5,TGTGCCATCTTCGACGGGGACACCGGGGAGCTGTTTTTT,CAIFDGDTGELFF
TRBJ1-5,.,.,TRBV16,TGTGCCAGCAGCGCACGGACAGGCAATCAGCCCCAGCATTTT,CASSARTGNQPQHF
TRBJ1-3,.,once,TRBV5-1,TGCGCCAGCAGCTTGGGGGGCTCTGGAAACACCATATATTTT,CASSLGGSGNTIYF
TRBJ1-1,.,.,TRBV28,TGTGCCAGCAGTTTAGACAGGCGCGCTTTCTTT,CASSLDRRAFF
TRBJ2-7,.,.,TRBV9,TGTGCCAGCAGCGTATGGGGGCGCGGCGAGCAGTACTTC,CASSVWGRGEQYF
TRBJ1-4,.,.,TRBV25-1,TGTGCCAGCAGTATGGTGGGTGAAAAACTGTTTTTT,CASSMVGEKLFF
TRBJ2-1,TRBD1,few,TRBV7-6,TGTGCCAGCAGCCCTAGACAGGGCTCGGCTACGGTCAATGAGCAGTTCTTC,CASSPRQGSATVNEQFF
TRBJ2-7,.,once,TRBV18,TGTGCCAGCTCCGAAAGGTCGAGAAACTACGAGCAGTACTTC,CASSERSRNYEQYF
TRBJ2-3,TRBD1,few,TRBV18,TGTGCCAGCTCACTAGAACAGGGGGCAGATACGCAGTATTTT,CASSLEQGADTQYF
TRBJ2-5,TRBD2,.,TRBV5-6,TGTGCCAGCAGCTTGCTTAGCGGGAGTCCTGGGGAGACCCAGTACTTC,CASSLLSGSPGETQYF
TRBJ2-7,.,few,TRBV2,TGTGCCAGCAGCCAAAACAACGGGTACGAGCAGTACTTC,CASSQNNGYEQYF
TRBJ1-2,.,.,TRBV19,TGTGCCAGTAGTATAGATCTTGTGGGTATGGGCTATGGCTACACCTTC,CASSIDLVGMGYGYTF
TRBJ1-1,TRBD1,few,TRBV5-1,TGCGCCAGCAGCTTGGGGAACAGGGGTATGAACACTGAAGCTTTCTTT,CASSLGNRGMNTEAFF
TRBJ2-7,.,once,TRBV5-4,TGTGCCAGCAGCTTTCCTAGCTCCTACGAGCAGTACTTC,CASSFPSSYEQYF
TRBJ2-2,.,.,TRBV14,TGTGCCAGCAGCCCACGCGCGGCGAACACCGGGGAGCTGTTTTTT,CASSPRAANTGELFF
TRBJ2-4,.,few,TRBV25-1,TGTGCCAGCAGAGATCCAGCCGGGAACATTCAGTACTTC,CASRDPAGNIQYF
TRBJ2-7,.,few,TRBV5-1,TGCGCCAGCAGCTTGGGACCGGACGACTACGAGCAGTACTTC,CASSLGPDDYEQYF
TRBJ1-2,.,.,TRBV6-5,TGTGCCAGCGTGAGGGCCGCTAACTATGGCTACACCTTC,CASVRAANYGYTF
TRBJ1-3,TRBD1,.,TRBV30,TGTGCCTGGGGACGCCGGGACAGCGATTTAAACACCATATATTTT,CAWGRRDSDLNTIYF
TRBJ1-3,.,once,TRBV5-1,TGCGCCAGCAGCTTGGGTGCAGGGGATGGAAACACCATATATTTT,CASSLGAGDGNTIYF
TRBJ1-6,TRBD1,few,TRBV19,TGTGCCAGTAGTATAGGTTGGGACAGGGTTGTTTCACCCCTCCACTTT,CASSIGWDRVVSPLHF
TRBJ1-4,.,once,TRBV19,TGTGCCAGTAGTCCGCTCGAAAAACTGTTTTTT,CASSPLEKLFF
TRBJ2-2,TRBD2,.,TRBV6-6,TGTGCCAGCAGTCAACCTAGCGGAGTGTCGAACACCGGGGAGCTGTTTTTT,CASSQPSGVSNTGELFF
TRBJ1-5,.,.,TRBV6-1,TGTGCCAGCAGTGAAAACCGGAGGTGGACCCAGCATTTT,CASSENRRWTQHF
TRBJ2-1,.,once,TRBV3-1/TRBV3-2,TGTGCCAGCAGCCAAGACGGGGGACAGCTCAATGAGCAGTTCTTC,CASSQDGGQLNEQFF
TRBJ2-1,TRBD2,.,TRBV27,TGTGCCAGCAGTTTGGGGACTAGCTCCTACAATGAGCAGTTCTTC,CASSLGTSSYNEQFF
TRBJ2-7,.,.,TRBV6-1,TGTGCCAGCAGTGCCCGGGACTTTGGAGTCTCCTACGAGCAGTACTTC,CASSARDFGVSYEQYF
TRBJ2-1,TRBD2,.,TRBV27,TGTGCCACCGATAGGACTAGCGGGGGGGCGGGGAATGAGCAGTTCTTC,CATDRTSGGAGNEQFF
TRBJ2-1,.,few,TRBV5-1,TGCGCCAGCAGCCTCGAGGGAGTCCCCTACAATGAGCAGTTCTTC,CASSLEGVPYNEQFF